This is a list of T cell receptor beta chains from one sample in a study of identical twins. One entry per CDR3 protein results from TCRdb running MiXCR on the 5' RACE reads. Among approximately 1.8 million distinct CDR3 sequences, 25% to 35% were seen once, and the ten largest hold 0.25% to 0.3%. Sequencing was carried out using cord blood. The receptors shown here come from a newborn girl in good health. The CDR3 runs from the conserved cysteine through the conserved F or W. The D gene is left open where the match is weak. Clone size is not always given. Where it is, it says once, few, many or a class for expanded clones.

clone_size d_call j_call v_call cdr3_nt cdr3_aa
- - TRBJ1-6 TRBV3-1 TGTGCCAGCAGCCAACGGGGGTTTGGTTCACCCCTCCACTTT CASSQRGFGSPLHF
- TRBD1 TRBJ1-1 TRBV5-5 TGTGCCAGCAGCCCACCCTGGACAGGGCCTGAAGCTTTCTTT CASSPPWTGPEAFF
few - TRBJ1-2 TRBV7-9 TGTGCCAGCAGCTTCCTCATGGCAGGGAATAACTATGGCTACACCTTC CASSFLMAGNNYGYTF
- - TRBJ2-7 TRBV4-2 TGTACCAGCAGCCAAAGACGGATTAAGGGGCTCTTCTCCTACGAGCAGTACTTC CTSSQRRIKGLFSYEQYF
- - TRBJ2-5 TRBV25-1 TGTGCCAGCAGTGAATGGGGCAGAGAGACCCAGTACTTC CASSEWGRETQYF
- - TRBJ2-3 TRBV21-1 TGTGCCAGCAGCACCAGGGGACAGCCTAGCACAGATACGCAGTATTTT CASSTRGQPSTDTQYF
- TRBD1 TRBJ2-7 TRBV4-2 TGTGCCAGCAGCCTTTCCCGGGACAGTCCCTACGAGCAGTACTTC CASSLSRDSPYEQYF
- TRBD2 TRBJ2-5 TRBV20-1 TGCAGTGCTGCCCCTGGAGCGGGAGTTTACAATGAGCAGTACTTC CSAAPGAGVYNEQYF
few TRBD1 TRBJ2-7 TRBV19 TGTGCCAGTACTGCGGGACAGGGCCTCTCCTACGAGCAGTACTTC CASTAGQGLSYEQYF
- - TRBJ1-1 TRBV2 TGTGCCTGTCGGGGGGACATGGCCTCCCAGGGAGCTTTCTTT CACRGDMASQGAFF
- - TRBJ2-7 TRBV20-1 TGCAGTGCCTCCCCTGCGCCTACCTACGAGCAGTACTTC CSASPAPTYEQYF
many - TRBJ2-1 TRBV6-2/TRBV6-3 TGTGCCAGCAGTTACACTTCCTACAATGAGCAGTTCTTC CASSYTSYNEQFF
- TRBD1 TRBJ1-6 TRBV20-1 TGCAGTGCTAGCGAGGGACAGGCTCCGAATTCACCCCTCCACTTT CSASEGQAPNSPLHF
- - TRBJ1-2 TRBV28 TGTGCCAGCAGTTTAATGCCCGTCTATGGCTACACCTTC CASSLMPVYGYTF
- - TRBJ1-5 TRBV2 TGTGCCAGCAGTGAGTTGGCAGTTAATCAGCCCCAGCATTTT CASSELAVNQPQHF
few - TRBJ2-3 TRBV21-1 TGTGCCAGCAGCAAAACGGGACTAGCGGGGGGTACGCAGTATTTT CASSKTGLAGGTQYF
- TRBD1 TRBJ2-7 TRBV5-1 TGCGCCAGCAGCTTGGCGAGGGGACAGGACTACGAGCAGTACTTC CASSLARGQDYEQYF
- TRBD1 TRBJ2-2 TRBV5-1 TGCGCCAGCAGCTTGGAGCTCAGGGGGCGTATCGGGGAGCTGTTTTTT CASSLELRGRIGELFF
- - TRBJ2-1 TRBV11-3 TGTGCCAGCAGCTTAGGGTCGCGGCAGTTCTTC CASSLGSRQFF
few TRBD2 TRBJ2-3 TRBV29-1 TGCAGCGTTTGCCGACTAGCGTGCGGCACAGATACGCAGTATTTT CSVCRLACGTDTQYF
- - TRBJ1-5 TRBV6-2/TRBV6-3 TGTGCCAGCAGTTACTTAATCGGGGGTCTTAGCAATCAGCCCCAGCATTTT CASSYLIGGLSNQPQHF
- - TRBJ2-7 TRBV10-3 TGTGCCATCAGGAACTACTCGGGACATTTCTGCAATGAGCAGTACTTC CAIRNYSGHFCNEQYF
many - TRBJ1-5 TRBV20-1 TGCAGTGCCTCCCGGGGAAGCAATCAGCCCCAGCATTTT CSASRGSNQPQHF
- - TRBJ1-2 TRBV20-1 TGCAGTGCTAGCCGGGACCTAGGGGGCTACACCTTC CSASRDLGGYTF
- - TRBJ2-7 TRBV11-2 TGTGCCAGCAGCGCCCGGACAGGAGGGTTCCACGAGCAGTACTTC CASSARTGGFHEQYF
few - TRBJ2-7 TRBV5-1 TGCGCCAGCAGCTCCGGGAAGCCCACTACCTACGAGCAGTACTTC CASSSGKPTTYEQYF
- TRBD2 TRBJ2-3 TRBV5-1 TGCGCCAGCACATCACTAGCGGGGGGGCGAGATACGCAGTATTTT CASTSLAGGRDTQYF
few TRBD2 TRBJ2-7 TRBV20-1 TGCAGTGCTACCAACCTAGCGGGAGGGACCTACGAGCAGTACTTC CSATNLAGGTYEQYF
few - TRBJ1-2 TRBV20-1 TGCAGTGCTAACAGGAGGAGCTACACCTTC CSANRRSYTF
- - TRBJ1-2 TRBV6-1 TGTGCCAGCAGTGAAGCGGTGGTAGATGGCTACACCTTC CASSEAVVDGYTF
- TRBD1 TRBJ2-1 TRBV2 TGTGCCAGCAGTGGGGGGCCGTGGGGACAGCGGAGCTCCTACAATGAGCAGTTCTTC CASSGGPWGQRSSYNEQFF
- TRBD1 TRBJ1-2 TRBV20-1 TGCAGTGCTAGCCCACAGGGGGCTGGTGGCTACACCTTC CSASPQGAGGYTF
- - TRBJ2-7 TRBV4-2 TGTGCCAGCAGCCCGGAGCGGACCTACGAGCAGTACTTC CASSPERTYEQYF
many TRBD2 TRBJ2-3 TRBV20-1 TGCAGTGCAAGCGGACTAGCGGGCTCTAGCACAGATACGCAGTATTTT CSASGLAGSSTDTQYF
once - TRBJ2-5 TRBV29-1 TGCAGCGTTGCCCCCGGGGGGCGGAAAGAGACCCAGTACTTC CSVAPGGRKETQYF
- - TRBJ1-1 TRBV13 TGTGCCAGCAGCTTAGTTACAGCTGCGAACACTGAAGCTTTCTTT CASSLVTAANTEAFF
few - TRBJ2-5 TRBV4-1 TGCGCCAGCAGCCTGAGTGCCGAAGAGACCCAGTACTTC CASSLSAEETQYF
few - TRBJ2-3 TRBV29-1 TGCAGCGTGCGGTGGTTTTCTAGCACAGATACGCAGTATTTT CSVRWFSSTDTQYF
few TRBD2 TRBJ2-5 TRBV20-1 TGCAGTGCTAGGTGGGGACTAGATCGAGAGACCCAGTACTTC CSARWGLDRETQYF
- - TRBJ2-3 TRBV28 TGTGCCAGCAGCCGCGGCGGGCTAGTTCCAGATACGCAGTATTTT CASSRGGLVPDTQYF
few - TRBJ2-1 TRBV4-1 TGCGCCAGCAGCCCCCCCAGGAGCTCCTACAATGAGCAGTTCTTC CASSPPRSSYNEQFF
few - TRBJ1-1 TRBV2 TGTGCCAGCAGGAGATTGGACAGCTTAAACACTGAAGCTTTCTTT CASRRLDSLNTEAFF
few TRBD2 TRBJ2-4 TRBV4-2 TGTGCCAGCAGCCAAGACGGCGGGGGGCGGGGCATTCAGTACTTC CASSQDGGGRGIQYF
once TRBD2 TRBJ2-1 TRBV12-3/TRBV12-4 TGTGCCAGCAGTTTTCGGCGGGAGGGCCGAAAGAATGAGCAGTTCTTC CASSFRREGRKNEQFF
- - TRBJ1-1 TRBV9 TGTGCCAGCAACCGCGTATCAGGGGACGCTGAAGCTTTCTTT CASNRVSGDAEAFF
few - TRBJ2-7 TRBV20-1 TGCAGTGCTAGCACTTCCTCCTACGAGCAGTACTTC CSASTSSYEQYF
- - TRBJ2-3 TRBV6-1 TGTGCCAGCAGTGATTATGTCGGGGTCGGACCAGATACGCAGTATTTT CASSDYVGVGPDTQYF
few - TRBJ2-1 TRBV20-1 TGCAGTGCCACCTCTAGCGACAGCTCCTACAATGAGCAGTTCTTC CSATSSDSSYNEQFF
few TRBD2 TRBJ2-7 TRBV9 TGTGCCAGCAGCGAAAGCGGGGGGGCCTACAATGAGCAGTACTTC CASSESGGAYNEQYF